The clone carrying this T cell receptor beta chain has a handful of counts. These data originate in a study of T-cell memory formation after mild COVID-19. Study background: TCR clusters were mostly confined to one donor each.

With 4 bases removed from V and 2 bases from J, the gap between germline ends came to 16 bases. CDR3 size: 15 residues. Germline CDR1 reads SGHDT; CDR2 reads YYEEEE. TCRdb processed the 5' RACE reads anew with MiXCR; each CDR3 protein has one entry. The sample holds around 180,000 distinct CDR3 sequences, around 20% seen once. Sequenced sample: PBMCs or a T cell subset sorted from them (not recorded which). V gene TRBV5-6 combines with J gene TRBJ2-7; TRBD2 is a possible D gene (6 bases). This sequence was found in a man younger than 35 who had mild COVID-19 (a few samples of this study predate the infection). Cell type and time point are not known. This CDR3 reads CASSPTGTATYEQYF. CDR3 nucleotide sequence: TGTGCCAGCAGCCCCACCGGGACTGCAACCTACGAGCAGTACTTC.